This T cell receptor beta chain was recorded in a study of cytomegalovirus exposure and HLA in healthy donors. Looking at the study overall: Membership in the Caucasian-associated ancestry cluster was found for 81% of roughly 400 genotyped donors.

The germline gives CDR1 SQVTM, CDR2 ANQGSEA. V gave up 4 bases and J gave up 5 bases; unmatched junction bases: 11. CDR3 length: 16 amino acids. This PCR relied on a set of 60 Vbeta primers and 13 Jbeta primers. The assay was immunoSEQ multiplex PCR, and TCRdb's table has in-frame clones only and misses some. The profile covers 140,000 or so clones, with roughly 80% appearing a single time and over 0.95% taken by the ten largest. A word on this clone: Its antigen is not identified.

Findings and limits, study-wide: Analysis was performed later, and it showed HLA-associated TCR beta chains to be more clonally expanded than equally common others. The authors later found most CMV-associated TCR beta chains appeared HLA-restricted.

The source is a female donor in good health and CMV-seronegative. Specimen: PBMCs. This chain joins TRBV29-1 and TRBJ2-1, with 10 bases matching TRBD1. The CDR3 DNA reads TGCAGCGTTGTTCGAGGGGGACAGGGGACTAACAATGAGCAGTTCTTC. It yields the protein CSVVRGGQGTNNEQFF.